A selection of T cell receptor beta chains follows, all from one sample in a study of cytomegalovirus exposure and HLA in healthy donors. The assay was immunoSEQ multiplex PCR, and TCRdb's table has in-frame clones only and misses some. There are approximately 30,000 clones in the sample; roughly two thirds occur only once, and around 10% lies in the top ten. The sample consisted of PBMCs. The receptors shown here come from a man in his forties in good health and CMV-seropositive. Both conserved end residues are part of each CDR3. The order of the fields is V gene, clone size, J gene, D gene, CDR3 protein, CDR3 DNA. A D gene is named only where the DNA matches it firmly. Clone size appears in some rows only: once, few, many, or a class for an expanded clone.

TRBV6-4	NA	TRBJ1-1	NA	CASSAPGFENTEAFF	TGTGCCAGCAGTGCCCCAGGGTTTGAGAACACTGAAGCTTTCTTT
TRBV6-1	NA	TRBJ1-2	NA	CASSEPLHRRDYGYTF	TGTGCCAGCAGTGAGCCCCTGCACCGGAGGGACTATGGCTACACCTTC
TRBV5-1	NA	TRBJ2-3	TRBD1	CASSWTRDRSRTDTQYF	TGCGCCAGCAGCTGGACAAGGGACAGGTCCCGCACAGATACGCAGTATTTT
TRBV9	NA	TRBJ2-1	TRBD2	CASSVDSGGGYNEQFF	TGTGCCAGCAGCGTAGATAGCGGGGGAGGTTACAATGAGCAGTTCTTC
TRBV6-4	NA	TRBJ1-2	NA	CASSEGKNYGYTF	TGTGCCAGCAGTGAGGGCAAGAACTATGGCTACACCTTC
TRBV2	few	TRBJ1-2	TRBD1	CASNPQGAGYGYTF	TGTGCCAGCAACCCTCAGGGGGCGGGCTATGGCTACACCTTC
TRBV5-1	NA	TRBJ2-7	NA	CASSFGGSSYEQYF	TGCGCCAGCAGCTTTGGGGGGTCATCTTACGAGCAGTACTTC
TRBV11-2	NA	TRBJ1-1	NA	CASSLPREGTEAFF	TGTGCCAGCAGCTTACCCAGGGAGGGCACTGAAGCTTTCTTT
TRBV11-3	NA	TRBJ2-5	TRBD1	CASSFTGGGETQYF	TGTGCCAGCAGCTTTACAGGGGGAGGAGAGACCCAGTACTTC
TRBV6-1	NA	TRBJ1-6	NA	CASSEIVSDSPLHF	TGTGCCAGCAGTGAAATTGTTTCGGATTCACCCCTCCACTTT
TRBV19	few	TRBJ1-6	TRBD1	CASSSESQGAQPLHF	TGTGCCAGTAGTAGTGAGAGTCAGGGGGCCCAACCCCTCCACTTT
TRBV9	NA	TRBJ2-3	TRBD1	CASSDGTGAHTQYF	TGTGCCAGCAGCGATGGGACAGGTGCGCATACGCAGTATTTT
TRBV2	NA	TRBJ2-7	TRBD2	CASSVSAGGPEQYF	TGTGCCAGCAGTGTGTCCGCGGGGGGGCCCGAGCAGTACTTC
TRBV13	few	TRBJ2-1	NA	CASSLAPGGKQYNEQFF	TGTGCCAGCAGCTTAGCCCCCGGCGGAAAACAATACAATGAGCAGTTCTTC
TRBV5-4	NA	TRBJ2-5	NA	CASRGEAQGRRQYF	TGTGCCAGCAGGGGGGAGGCGCAGGGTCGTCGGCAGTACTTC
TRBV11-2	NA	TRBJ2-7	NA	CASSLGDKREEQYF	TGTGCCAGCAGCTTAGGGGACAAGCGTGAAGAGCAGTACTTC
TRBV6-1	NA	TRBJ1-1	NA	CASSVEGYSPEAFF	TGTGCCAGCAGTGTGGAGGGTTATAGTCCTGAAGCTTTCTTT
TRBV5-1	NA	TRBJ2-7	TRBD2	CASSFSGNEQYF	TGCGCCAGCAGCTTTAGCGGGAACGAGCAGTACTTC
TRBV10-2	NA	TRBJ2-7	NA	CATGDTSYEQYF	TGCGCCACTGGGGACACCTCCTACGAGCAGTACTTC
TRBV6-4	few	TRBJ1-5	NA	CASSGGRPQHF	TGTGCCAGCAGTGGAGGAAGGCCCCAGCATTTT
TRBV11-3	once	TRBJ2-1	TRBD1	CASSSRTGKFRNEQFF	TGTGCCAGCAGCTCACGGACAGGGAAGTTTCGCAATGAGCAGTTCTTC
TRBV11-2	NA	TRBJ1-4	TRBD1	CASSPRDSPTNEKLFF	TGTGCCAGCAGCCCACGGGACAGCCCAACTAATGAAAAACTGTTTTTT
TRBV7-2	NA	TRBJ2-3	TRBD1	CASSLAELQGTQYF	TGTGCCAGCAGCTTAGCGGAACTACAGGGGACGCAGTATTTT
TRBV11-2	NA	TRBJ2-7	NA	CASSLAQGIPPYEQYF	TGTGCCAGCAGCTTAGCTCAGGGTATTCCCCCCTACGAGCAGTACTTC
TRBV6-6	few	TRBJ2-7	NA	CASGTYRGLSYEQYF	TGTGCCAGCGGAACATACAGGGGACTCTCCTACGAGCAGTACTTC
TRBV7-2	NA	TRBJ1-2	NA	CASSQQGPLSYGYTF	TGTGCCAGCAGCCAACAGGGCCCCCTTAGCTATGGCTACACCTTC
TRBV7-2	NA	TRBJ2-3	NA	CASSLELASTDTQYF	TGTGCCAGCAGCTTAGAGCTAGCTTCTACAGATACGCAGTATTTT
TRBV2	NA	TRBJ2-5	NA	CASSENRQVQETQYF	TGTGCCAGCAGTGAAAATCGCCAGGTCCAAGAGACCCAGTACTTC
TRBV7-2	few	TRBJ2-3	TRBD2	CASSLLAGRTDTQYF	TGTGCCAGCAGCTTGCTAGCGGGGCGCACAGATACGCAGTATTTT
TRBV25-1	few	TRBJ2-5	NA	CASSVRETQYF	TGTGCCAGCAGTGTGAGGGAGACCCAGTACTTC
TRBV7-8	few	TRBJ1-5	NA	CASSLVRDSNQPQHF	TGTGCCAGCAGCTTAGTGAGGGATAGCAATCAGCCCCAGCATTTT
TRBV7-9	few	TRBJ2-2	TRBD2	CASRVPGRKKNTGELFF	TGTGCCAGCAGGGTACCCGGGAGGAAAAAGAACACCGGGGAGCTGTTTTTT
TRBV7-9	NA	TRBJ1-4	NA	CASSLRGGGEKLFF	TGTGCCAGCAGCCTACGAGGAGGAGGTGAAAAACTGTTTTTT
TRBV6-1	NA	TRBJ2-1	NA	CASSVMISSYNEQFF	TGTGCCAGCAGTGTAATGATTAGCTCCTACAATGAGCAGTTCTTC
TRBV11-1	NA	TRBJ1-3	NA	CASSLRDWPGGNTIYF	TGTGCCAGTAGTTTGAGGGACTGGCCGGGCGGAAACACCATATATTTT
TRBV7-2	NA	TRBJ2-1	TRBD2	CASSRGGALYNEQFF	TGTGCCAGCAGTCGCGGGGGGGCCTTGTACAATGAGCAGTTCTTC
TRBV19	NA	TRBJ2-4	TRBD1	CASSEDRESKNIQYF	TGTGCCAGTTCCGAAGACAGGGAATCCAAAAACATTCAGTACTTC
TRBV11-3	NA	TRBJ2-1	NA	CASSPAGYNEQFF	TGTGCCAGCAGCCCGGCGGGGTACAATGAGCAGTTCTTC
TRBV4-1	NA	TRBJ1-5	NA	CASSQEVALSNQPQHF	TGCGCCAGCAGCCAAGAAGTGGCTCTTAGCAATCAGCCCCAGCATTTT
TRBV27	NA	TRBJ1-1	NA	CASSAWTAHGTEAFF	TGTGCCAGCAGTGCCTGGACAGCCCACGGGACTGAAGCTTTCTTT
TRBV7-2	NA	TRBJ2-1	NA	CASSQVGPPYNEQFF	TGTGCCAGCAGCCAGGTGGGGCCCCCTTACAATGAGCAGTTCTTC
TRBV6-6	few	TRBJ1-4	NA	CASSPGGFAEKLFF	TGTGCCAGCAGTCCGGGGGGGTTCGCTGAAAAACTGTTTTTT